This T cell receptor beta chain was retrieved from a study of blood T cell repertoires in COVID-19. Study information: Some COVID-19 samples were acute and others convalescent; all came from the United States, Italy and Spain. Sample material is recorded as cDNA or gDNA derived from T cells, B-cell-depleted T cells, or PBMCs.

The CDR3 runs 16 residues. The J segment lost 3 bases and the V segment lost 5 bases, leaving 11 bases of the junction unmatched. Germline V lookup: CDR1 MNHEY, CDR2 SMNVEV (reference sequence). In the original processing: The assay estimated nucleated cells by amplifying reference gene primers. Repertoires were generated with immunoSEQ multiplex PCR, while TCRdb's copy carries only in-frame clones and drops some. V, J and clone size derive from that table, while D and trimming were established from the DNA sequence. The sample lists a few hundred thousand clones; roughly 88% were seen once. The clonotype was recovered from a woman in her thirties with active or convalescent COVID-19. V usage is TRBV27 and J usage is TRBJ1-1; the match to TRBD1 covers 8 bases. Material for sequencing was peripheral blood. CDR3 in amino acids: CASSALDRERDTEAFF. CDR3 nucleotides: TGTGCCAGCAGTGCCTTGGACAGGGAGAGGGACACTGAAGCTTTCTTT.